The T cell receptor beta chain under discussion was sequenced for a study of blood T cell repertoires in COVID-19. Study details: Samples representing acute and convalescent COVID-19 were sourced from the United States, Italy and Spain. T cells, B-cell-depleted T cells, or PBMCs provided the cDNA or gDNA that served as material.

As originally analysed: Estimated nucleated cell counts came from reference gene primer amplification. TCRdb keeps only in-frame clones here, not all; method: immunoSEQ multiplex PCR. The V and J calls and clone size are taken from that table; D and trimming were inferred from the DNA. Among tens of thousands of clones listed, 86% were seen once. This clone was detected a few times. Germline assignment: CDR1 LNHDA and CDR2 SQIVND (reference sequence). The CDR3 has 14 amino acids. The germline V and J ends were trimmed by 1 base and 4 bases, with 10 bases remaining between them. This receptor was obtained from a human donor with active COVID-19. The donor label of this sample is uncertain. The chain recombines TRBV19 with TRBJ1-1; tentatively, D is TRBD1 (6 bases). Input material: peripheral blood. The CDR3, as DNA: TGTGCCAGTAGTATAGGGGGGCTGGTCACTGAAGCTTTCTTT. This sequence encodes CASSIGGLVTEAFF.